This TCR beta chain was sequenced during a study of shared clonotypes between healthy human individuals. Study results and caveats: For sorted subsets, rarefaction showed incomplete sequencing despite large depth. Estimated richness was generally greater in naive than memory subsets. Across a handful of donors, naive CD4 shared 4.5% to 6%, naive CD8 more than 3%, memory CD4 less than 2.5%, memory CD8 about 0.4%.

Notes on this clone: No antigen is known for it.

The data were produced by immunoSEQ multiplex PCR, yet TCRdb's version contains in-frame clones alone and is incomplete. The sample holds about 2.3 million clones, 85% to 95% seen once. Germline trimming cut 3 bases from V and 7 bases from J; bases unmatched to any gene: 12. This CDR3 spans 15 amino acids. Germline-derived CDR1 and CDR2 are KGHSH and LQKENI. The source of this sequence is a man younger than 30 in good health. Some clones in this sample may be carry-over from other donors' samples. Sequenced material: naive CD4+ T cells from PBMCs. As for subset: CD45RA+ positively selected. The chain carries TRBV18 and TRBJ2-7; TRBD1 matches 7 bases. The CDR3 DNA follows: TGTGCCAGCTCACCCCCCGGGACAGAAGTAAGAGAGCAGTACTTC. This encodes CASSPPGTEVREQYF.